The present T cell receptor (beta chain) was sequenced within a study of early T cells in non-severe SARS-CoV-2 infection. Study-level background: Bulk RNA isolated from unsorted whole blood underwent sequencing; chains were not paired.

Trimming pared 1 base from V and 5 bases from J, leaving 5 bases between. Germline V gene lookup returns CDR1 SQVTM and CDR2 ANQGSEA. CDR3 size: 11 residues. From the 5' RACE reads, TCRdb called clonotypes with MiXCR, one entry per CDR3 protein. Of 99,000 or so distinct CDR3 sequences in the sample, over 15% were seen once. The TCR originated in an adult who was a healthcare worker with PCR-confirmed SARS-CoV-2 infection or an uninfected control (not recorded which). This chain connects TRBV29-1 to TRBJ1-2; D ambiguous. Sequenced input: whole blood. The CDR3 bases are TGCAGCGTTGAAGTCACGTATGGCTACACCTTC. It is translated as CSVEVTYGYTF.